These 24 T cell receptor beta chains originate from one sample sequenced in a study of cytomegalovirus exposure and HLA in healthy donors. The study ran its PCR with 60 Vbeta and 13 Jbeta primers. The method was immunoSEQ multiplex PCR; TCRdb's version includes in-frame clones alone and lacks a portion of them. The sample holds 95,000 to 150,000 clones, 65% to 90% seen once. The sequenced material came from PBMCs. The origin of the receptors is a man aged 30-40 years in good health and CMV-seronegative.

The chain uses TRBV6-6 and TRBJ1-5, with a possible D match to TRBD1 (6 bases). The germline gives CDR1 MNHNY, CDR2 SVGAGI (reference sequence). The V end was cut by 6 bases, the J end by 4 bases, with 10 bases between. The CDR3 covers 13 residues. Here the CDR3 DNA reads TGTGCCAGCAGCCAAGACAGGAATCAGCCCCAGCATTTT. It is translated as CASSQDRNQPQHF.

The genes are TRBV5-1 and TRBJ2-5; possible D gene TRBD1, 6 bases. Between the trimmed V and J ends, which lost 4 bases and 4 bases, there was a span of 11 bases. CDR1 is SGHRS and CDR2 is YFSETQ in the germline V gene. This CDR3 is 13 amino acids long. CDR3 sequence reads: CASSPAGVETQYF. CDR3 bases: TGCGCCAGCAGCCCCGCAGGGGTAGAGACCCAGTACTTC.

This clone was recorded only once. The rearrangement uses TRBV5-1 and TRBJ1-1; TRBD1 is a possible D gene (6 bases). The CDR3 spans 14 residues. Deletions cut 2 bases from V and 1 base from J, with 9 bases between. Per germline, CDR1 SGHRS and CDR2 YFSETQ. CDR3 coding DNA: TGCGCCAGCAGCTTACAGGGAAGGAACACTGAAGCTTTCTTT. Translating gives CASSLQGRNTEAFF.

This clone has only a few counts. The chain has TRBV11-2 and TRBJ2-1, with D hard to call. Germline V lookup: CDR1 SGHAT, CDR2 FQNNGV. V was pared by 1 base and J by 6 bases, with 7 bases between. The CDR3 is 13 residues long. The CDR3 region is CASSLGLVNEQFF. The CDR3 DNA is TGTGCCAGCAGCTTAGGACTCGTCAATGAGCAGTTCTTC.

CDR3 nucleotides: TGCGCCAGCAGCCAATTGTCCGGGGGGGAGACCCAGTACTTC. Translation: CASSQLSGGETQYF. The V and J genes are TRBV4-3 and TRBJ2-5, with 7 nucleotides matching TRBD2. CDR3 length equals 14 residues. Trimming removed 2 bases from V and 5 bases from J; junction bases left unmatched: 5. Germline CDR1 reads LGHNA; CDR2 reads YSLEER.

The rearrangement joins TRBV5-4 to TRBJ2-5; TRBD2 agrees at 12 bases. Germline V lookup: CDR1 SGHNT, CDR2 YYREEE (reference sequence). Trimming at V came to 2 bases and at J to 4 bases, leaving 6 bases not matched to a gene. This CDR3 has 16 amino acids. The CDR3 is CASSFTSGGNGETQYF. The CDR3, as DNA: TGTGCCAGCAGCTTCACTAGCGGGGGGAACGGAGAGACCCAGTACTTC.

V and J are TRBV28 and TRBJ2-7; D might be TRBD2 (5 bases). The ends were cut back, 4 bases at V and 6 bases at J, with 7 bases in the middle. This CDR3 has 11 amino acids. CDR1 is MDHEN and CDR2 is SYDVKM in the germline V gene. In nucleotides, the CDR3 is TGTGCCAGCAGTTCTCGGGGCGAGCAGTACTTC. Amino acid sequence: CASSSRGEQYF.

J is TRBJ2-3 and V is TRBV19, with TRBD1 identical over 9 bases. There are 16 residues in the CDR3. The germline V gene encodes CDR1 LNHDA and CDR2 SQIVND (reference sequence). J lost 6 bases, V lost 5 bases, and 12 bases had no gene match. The CDR3 sequence: CASSFRQGGGLDTQYF. CDR3 in DNA: TGTGCCAGTAGTTTCCGACAGGGGGGGGGTTTGGATACGCAGTATTTT. The full variable domain, rest sourced from reference TRBV19 and TRBJ2-3, is DGGITQSPKYLFRKEGQNVTLSCEQNLNHDAMYWYRQDPGQGLRLIYYSQIVNDFQKGDIAEGYSVSREKKESFPLTVTSAQKNPTAFYLCASSFRQGGGLDTQYFGPGTRLTVL.

The chain links TRBV7-8 to TRBJ1-5, with 10 bases aligning to TRBD1. The CDR3 loop spans 16 amino acids. After removal of 5 bases from V and 1 base from J, the junction contained 5 bases not matched to a gene. CDR1 is SGHVS, CDR2 FQNEAQ, per germline. The CDR3 DNA is TGTGCCAGCAGCCGAGACAGGGGGCCGAGCAATCAGCCCCAGCATTTT. This codes for CASSRDRGPSNQPQHF.

The chain employs TRBV6-5 and TRBJ1-1; 7 bases are a match to TRBD1. The V segment lost 8 bases and the J segment 3 bases; nucleotides outside the gene matches: 12. Per germline, CDR1 MNHEY and CDR2 SVGAGI. This CDR3 spans 15 amino acids. This CDR3 reads CASSHPTTGDTEAFF. DNA of the CDR3: TGTGCCAGCTCCCACCCCACAACAGGGGACACTGAAGCTTTCTTT.

The V and J genes are TRBV5-6 and TRBJ2-1; 15 bases map to TRBD2. Trimming removed 0 bases from V and 9 bases from J; junction bases left unmatched: 4. Germline assignment: CDR1 SGHDT and CDR2 YYEEEE. The CDR3 runs to 16 residues. This CDR3 reads CASSLGTSGGAVEQFF. CDR3 sequence (DNA): TGTGCCAGCAGCTTGGGGACTAGCGGGGGGGCCGTTGAGCAGTTCTTC.

The chain couples TRBV11-2 to TRBJ2-3, with a weak D call TRBD1 (6 bases). V gave up 1 base and J gave up 2 bases, with 10 bases separating them. The CDR3 totals 15 residues. CDR1 and CDR2 from the germline V gene are SGHAT and FQNNGV. The CDR3 sequence is CASSLGDTDTDTQYF. The CDR3 DNA reads TGTGCCAGCAGCTTAGGGGACACCGACACAGATACGCAGTATTTT.

The CDR3: CASSRGGLGTDTQYF. CDR3 coding DNA: TGTGCCAGCAGTCGCGGGGGGCTGGGCACAGATACGCAGTATTTT. J is TRBJ2-3 and V is TRBV2; 8 bases are shared with TRBD2. V was pared by 5 bases and J by 1 base, with 5 bases of the junction left unmatched. Germline V gives CDR1 SNHLY, CDR2 FYNNEI. The CDR3 loop spans 15 amino acids.

CDR3 in DNA: TGTGCCAGCAGTTACCGGGACAGGAGCATGAACACTGAAGCTTTCTTT. Its translation: CASSYRDRSMNTEAFF. This rearrangement joins TRBV6-6 to TRBJ1-1; 8 positions match TRBD1. CDR3 length: 16 residues. V lost 2 bases, J lost 0 bases, and 5 bases stayed unmatched. Germline V gives CDR1 MNHNY, CDR2 SVGAGI (reference sequence).

The chain combines TRBV28 with TRBJ2-5, with a tentative D call TRBD2 (5 bases). V was cut by 2 bases and J by 3 bases, with 10 bases left in between. The V gene's germline CDR1 is MDHEN and CDR2 SYDVKM. CDR3 size: 14 residues. CDR3: CASSLTQTKETQYF. The CDR3 bases are TGTGCCAGCAGTTTAACGCAGACTAAAGAGACCCAGTACTTC.

This chain connects TRBV19 to TRBJ2-1; 12 positions match TRBD1. V dropped 4 bases and J dropped 8; count of bases not matched to a gene: 6. CDR1 is LNHDA and CDR2 is SQIVND in the germline V gene (reference sequence). CDR3 length: 15 residues. CDR3 in amino acids: CASSRRDRGLDEQFF. The CDR3 bases are TGTGCCAGTAGTAGGCGGGACAGGGGGCTGGATGAGCAGTTCTTC.

The rearrangement uses TRBV4-1 and TRBJ2-7, with TRBD2 matching 9 bases. V lost 4 bases and J lost 3; bases outside the gene matches: 7. Germline-derived CDR1 and CDR2 are MGHRA and YSYEKL. The CDR3 is made up of 15 amino acids. The CDR3 DNA reads TGCGCCAGCAGCCGAGGGACTAGCCACCACTACGAGCAGTACTTC. Protein product: CASSRGTSHHYEQYF.

The chain links TRBV5-5 to TRBJ1-1, with TRBD1 identical over 9 bases. The CDR3 runs 15 residues. CDR1 and CDR2 (germline): SGHKS, YYEKEE (reference sequence). Trimming at V came to 4 bases and at J to 2 bases, leaving 6 bases not matched to a gene. CDR3 sequence reads: CASSPGTGRNTEAFF. CDR3 in DNA: TGTGCCAGCAGCCCGGGGACAGGGAGAAACACTGAAGCTTTCTTT.

This chain joins TRBV4-3 and TRBJ2-2; TRBD1 matches at 7 bases. V shed 1 base, J shed 14 bases, and the junction held 4 bases outside the gene matches. In germline, CDR1 is LGHNA, CDR2 YSLEER. The CDR3 is 12 amino acids. CDR3 loop: CASSQVAGGLFF. DNA for the CDR3: TGCGCCAGCAGCCAAGTGGCAGGGGGACTGTTTTTT.

This clone was counted once. The rearrangement uses TRBV6-6 and TRBJ2-7; the D gene is possibly TRBD2 (6 bases). Deletions cut 8 bases from V and 9 bases from J, with 17 bases between. CDR1 is MNHNY, CDR2 SVGAGI, per germline (reference sequence). This CDR3 has 12 residues. CDR3 bases: TGTGCCAGCCTGGGGCCGGGGGAAGGGCAGTACTTC. Its protein is CASLGPGEGQYF.

This rearrangement joins TRBV30 to TRBJ1-6, with D tentatively TRBD1 (6 bases). Trimming left V 1 base short and J 6 bases short, with 16 bases between. The CDR3 is 16 amino acids. CDR1 and CDR2 (germline): GTSNPN, SVGIG (reference sequence). CDR3 DNA sequence: TGTGCCTGGAGTGCCCCCGAGACAGGAGTTAATTCACCCCTCCACTTT. This codes for CAWSAPETGVNSPLHF.

The chain couples TRBV18 to TRBJ2-7, with D unclear. The germline CDR1 and CDR2 sequences are KGHSH and LQKENI. This CDR3 has 17 residues. V lost 0 bases and J 0 bases, leaving 15 bases between the germline ends. Here the CDR3 DNA reads TGTGCCAGCTCACCACCCCCCGCAGGAAAGAGCTCCTACGAGCAGTACTTC. Protein sequence: CASSPPPAGKSSYEQYF. The full variable domain, in which reference TRBV18 and TRBJ2-7 provide the parts outside the CDR3, is NAGVMQNPRHLVRRRGQEARLRCSPMKGHSHVYWYRQLPEEGLKFMVYLQKENIIDESGMPKERFSAEFPKEGPSILRIQQVVRGDSAAYFCASSPPPAGKSSYEQYFGPGTRLTVT.

This chain uses TRBV4-2 with TRBJ2-7; 10 nucleotides align to TRBD2. Trimming removed 1 base from V and 6 bases from J; junction bases left unmatched: 18. The germline CDR1 and CDR2 sequences are LGHNA and YNFKEQ. The CDR3 totals 19 residues. CDR3 DNA sequence: TGTGCCAGCAGCCAAGGGAATAGCGGGGGGCGGTGGGGCTCACTCGAGCAGTACTTC. Encoded protein: CASSQGNSGGRWGSLEQYF.

The chain's CDR3 is CASSESSGAGGRTTQYF. Here the CDR3 DNA reads TGCGCCAGCAGTGAGTCGTCGGGAGCGGGCGGTCGGACGACCCAGTACTTC. The chain uses TRBV10-1 and TRBJ2-5, with D possibly TRBD2 on 6 matching bases. Germline V gene lookup returns CDR1 WNHNN and CDR2 SYGVQD (reference sequence). Trimming stripped 0 bases from V and 7 bases from J, with 21 bases between. There are 17 residues in the CDR3.